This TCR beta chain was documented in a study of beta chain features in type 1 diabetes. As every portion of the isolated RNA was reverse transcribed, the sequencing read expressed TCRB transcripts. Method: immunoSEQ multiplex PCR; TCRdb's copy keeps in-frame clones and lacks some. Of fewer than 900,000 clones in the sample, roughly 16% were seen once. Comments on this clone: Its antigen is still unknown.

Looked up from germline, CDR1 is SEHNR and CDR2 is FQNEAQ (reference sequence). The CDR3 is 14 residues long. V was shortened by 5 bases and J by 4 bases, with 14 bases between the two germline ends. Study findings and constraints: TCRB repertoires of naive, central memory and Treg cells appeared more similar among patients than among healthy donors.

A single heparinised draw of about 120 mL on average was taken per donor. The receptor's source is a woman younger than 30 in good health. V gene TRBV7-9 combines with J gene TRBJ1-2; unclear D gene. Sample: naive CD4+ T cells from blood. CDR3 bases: TGTGCCAGCAGCAGTACTTTCGTTGGCTATGGCTACACCTTC. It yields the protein CASSSTFVGYGYTF.